This TCR beta chain was recorded in a study of post-analysis software for immune sequencing data. Across the study: Relapsing-remitting, secondary progressive and progressive-relapsing forms made up the multiple sclerosis disease courses. Study-level findings and limits: Under F measure analysis, samples from one preparation batch co-clustered strongly. TRBV segments more frequent in patients than in controls numbered five and included TRBV5-6, TRBV5-1 and TRBV20-1. Normalized Chao1 diversity was significantly reduced in patients versus controls.

The length of the CDR3 is 16 residues. Germline CDR1 is SGHRS and CDR2 is YFSETQ. V dropped 4 bases and J dropped 1 base, with 17 bases sitting between them. Every TCR beta cDNA library bore unique molecular identifiers. Between 1 and 10 million T cells gave rise to roughly 0.5 million cDNA molecules. TCRdb itself ran the PCR reads through MiXCR, one entry per CDR3 protein. The sample yields around 500,000 distinct CDR3 sequences, around a third seen once. Turning to this clonotype: Its antigen is not identified.

This sequence was found in a girl aged 2-17 years with multiple sclerosis. The V gene is TRBV5-1, the J gene TRBJ2-5; perhaps TRBD1 as D (5 bases). Sequenced: blood. The DNA for the CDR3 is TGCGCCAGCAGCCGGACCTCCAGGGCCCTCCAAGAGACCCAGTACTTC. It yields the protein CASSRTSRALQETQYF.